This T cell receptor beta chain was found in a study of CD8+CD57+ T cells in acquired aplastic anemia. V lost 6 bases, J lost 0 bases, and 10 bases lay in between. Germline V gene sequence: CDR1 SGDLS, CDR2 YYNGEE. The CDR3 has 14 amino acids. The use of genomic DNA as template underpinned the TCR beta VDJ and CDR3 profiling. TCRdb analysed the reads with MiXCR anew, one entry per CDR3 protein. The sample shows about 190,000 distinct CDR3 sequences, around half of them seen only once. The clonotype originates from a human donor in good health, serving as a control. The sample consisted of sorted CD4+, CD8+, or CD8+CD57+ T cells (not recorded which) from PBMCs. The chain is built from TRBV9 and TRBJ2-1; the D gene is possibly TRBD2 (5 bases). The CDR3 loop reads CASTRGYSYNEQFF. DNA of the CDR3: TGTGCCAGCACACGGGGTTACTCCTACAATGAGCAGTTCTTC.